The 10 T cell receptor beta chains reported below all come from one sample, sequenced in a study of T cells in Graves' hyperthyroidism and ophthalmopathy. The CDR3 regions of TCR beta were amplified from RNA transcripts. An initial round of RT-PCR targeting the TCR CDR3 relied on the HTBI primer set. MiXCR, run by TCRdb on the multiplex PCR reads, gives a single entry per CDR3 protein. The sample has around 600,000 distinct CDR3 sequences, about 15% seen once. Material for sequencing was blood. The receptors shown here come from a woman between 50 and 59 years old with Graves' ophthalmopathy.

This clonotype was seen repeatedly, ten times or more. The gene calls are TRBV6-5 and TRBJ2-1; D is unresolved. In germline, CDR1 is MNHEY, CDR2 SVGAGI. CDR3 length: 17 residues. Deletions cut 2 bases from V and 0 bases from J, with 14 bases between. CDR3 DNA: TGTGCCAGCAGTTACGGTCGCGGCAGTAGCTCCTACAATGAGCAGTTCTTC. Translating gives CASSYGRGSSSYNEQFF.

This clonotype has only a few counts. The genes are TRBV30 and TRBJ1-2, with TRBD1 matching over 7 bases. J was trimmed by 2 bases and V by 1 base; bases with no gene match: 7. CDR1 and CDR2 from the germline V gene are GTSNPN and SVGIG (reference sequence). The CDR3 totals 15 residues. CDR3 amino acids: CAWSERTGVNYGYTF. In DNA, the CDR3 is TGTGCCTGGAGTGAAAGAACAGGGGTGAACTATGGCTACACCTTC.

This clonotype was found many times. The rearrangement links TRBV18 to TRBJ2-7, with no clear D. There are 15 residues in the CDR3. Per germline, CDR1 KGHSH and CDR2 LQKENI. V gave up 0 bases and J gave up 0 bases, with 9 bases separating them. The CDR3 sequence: CASSPPDFGSYEQYF. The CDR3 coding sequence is TGTGCCAGCTCACCACCGGATTTCGGCTCCTACGAGCAGTACTTC.

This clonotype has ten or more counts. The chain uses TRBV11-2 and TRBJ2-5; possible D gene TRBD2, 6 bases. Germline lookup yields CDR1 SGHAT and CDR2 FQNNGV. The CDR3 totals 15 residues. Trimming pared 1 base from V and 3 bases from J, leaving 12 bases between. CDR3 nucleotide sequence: TGTGCCAGCAGCTTAGGTTCTCAGCGGGAAGAGACCCAGTACTTC. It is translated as CASSLGSQREETQYF.

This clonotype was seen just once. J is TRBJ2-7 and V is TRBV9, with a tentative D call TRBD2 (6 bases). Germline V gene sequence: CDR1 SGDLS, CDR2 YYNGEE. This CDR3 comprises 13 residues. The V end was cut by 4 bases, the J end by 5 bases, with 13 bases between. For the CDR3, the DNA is TGTGCCAGCAGCACCCGCACTAGCAACGAGCAGTACTTC. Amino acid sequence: CASSTRTSNEQYF.

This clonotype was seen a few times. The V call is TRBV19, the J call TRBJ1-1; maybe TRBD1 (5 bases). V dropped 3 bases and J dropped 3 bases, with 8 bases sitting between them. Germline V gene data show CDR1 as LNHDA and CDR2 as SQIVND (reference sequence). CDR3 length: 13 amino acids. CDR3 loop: CASSMSGDTEAFF. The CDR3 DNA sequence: TGTGCCAGTAGTATGTCGGGGGACACTGAAGCTTTCTTT.

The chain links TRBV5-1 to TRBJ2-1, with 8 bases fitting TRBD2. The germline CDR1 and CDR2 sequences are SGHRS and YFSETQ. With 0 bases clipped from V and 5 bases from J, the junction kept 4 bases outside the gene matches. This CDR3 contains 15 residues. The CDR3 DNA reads TGCGCCAGCAGCTTGGTAGGCGGGAGGCACAATGAGCAGTTCTTC. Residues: CASSLVGGRHNEQFF.

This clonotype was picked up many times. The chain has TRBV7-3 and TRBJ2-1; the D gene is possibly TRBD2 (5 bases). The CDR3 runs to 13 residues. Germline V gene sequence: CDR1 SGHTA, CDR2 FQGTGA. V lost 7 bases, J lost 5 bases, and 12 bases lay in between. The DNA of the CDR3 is TGTGCCAGCACAAATGCCGGGGACAATGAGCAGTTCTTC. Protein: CASTNAGDNEQFF. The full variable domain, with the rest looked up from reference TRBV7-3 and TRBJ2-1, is GAGVSQTPSNKVTEKGKYVELRCDPISGHTALYWYRQSLGQGPEFLIYFQGTGAADDSGLPNDRFFAVRPEGSVSTLKIQRTERGDSAVYLCASTNAGDNEQFFGPGTRLTVL.

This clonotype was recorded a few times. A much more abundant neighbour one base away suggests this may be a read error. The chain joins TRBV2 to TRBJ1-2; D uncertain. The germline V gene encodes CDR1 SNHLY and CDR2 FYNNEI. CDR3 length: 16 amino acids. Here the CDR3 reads CASSETASQLNYSYTF. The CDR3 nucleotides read TGTGCCAGCAGTGAAACGGCGTCCCAGTTAAACTATAGCTACACCTTC.

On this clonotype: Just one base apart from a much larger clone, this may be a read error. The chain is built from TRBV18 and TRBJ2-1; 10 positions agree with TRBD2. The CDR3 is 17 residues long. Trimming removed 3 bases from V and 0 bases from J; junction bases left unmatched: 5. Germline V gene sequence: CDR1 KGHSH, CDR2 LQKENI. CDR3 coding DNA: TGTGCCAGCTCACCTGAACTAGCGGGATGCTCCTACAATGAGCAGTTCTTC. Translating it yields CASSPELAGCSYNEQFF.